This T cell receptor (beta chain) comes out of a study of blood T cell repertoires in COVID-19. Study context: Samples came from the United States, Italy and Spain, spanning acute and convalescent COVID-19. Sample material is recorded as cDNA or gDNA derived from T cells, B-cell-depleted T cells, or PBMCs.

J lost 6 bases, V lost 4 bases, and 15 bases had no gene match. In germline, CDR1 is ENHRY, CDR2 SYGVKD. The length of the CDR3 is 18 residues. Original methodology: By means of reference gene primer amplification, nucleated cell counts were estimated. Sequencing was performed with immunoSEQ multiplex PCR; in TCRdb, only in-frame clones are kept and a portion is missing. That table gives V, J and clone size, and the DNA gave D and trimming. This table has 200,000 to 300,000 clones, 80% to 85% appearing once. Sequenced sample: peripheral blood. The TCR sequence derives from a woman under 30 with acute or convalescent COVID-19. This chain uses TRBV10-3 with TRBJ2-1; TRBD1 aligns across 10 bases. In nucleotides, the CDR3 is TGTGCCATCAGTGGCAGACAGGGGGCGCTATCATCATCCAATGAGCAGTTCTTC. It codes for CAISGRQGALSSSNEQFF.